Sequencing of this T cell receptor beta chain was carried out in a study of shared clonotypes between healthy human individuals. Broader study findings: An effect of sequencing depth on clonotype sharing among donors was expected.

Source study methods: Filtering was not the same, since immunoSEQ gave junction-only sequences without quality scores. Clones were sequenced by immunoSEQ multiplex PCR, and TCRdb holds only the in-frame ones, with some missing. V and J calls and clone size are copied from that table; D and trimming were computed from the DNA. The sample lists 2 million to 2.5 million clones, over 85% seen once, with more than 0.35% in the top ten. On this clone itself: Its antigen is not identified.

V trimming: 6 bases; J trimming: 5 bases; junction bases outside the gene matches: 7. The germline CDR1 and CDR2 sequences are SEHNR and FQNEAQ (reference sequence). This CDR3 has 14 residues. The rearrangement links TRBV7-9 to TRBJ2-1, with 7 positions matching TRBD1. The material sequenced was naive CD4+ T cells from PBMCs. Regarding subset: CD45RA+ positively selected. The TCR was taken from a man aged 18 to 35 in good health. Some clones in this sample may be carry-over from other donors' samples. CDR3 nucleotide sequence: TGTGCCAGCAGTACAGGGGCCCACCACAATGAGCAGTTCTTC. It encodes CASSTGAHHNEQFF.